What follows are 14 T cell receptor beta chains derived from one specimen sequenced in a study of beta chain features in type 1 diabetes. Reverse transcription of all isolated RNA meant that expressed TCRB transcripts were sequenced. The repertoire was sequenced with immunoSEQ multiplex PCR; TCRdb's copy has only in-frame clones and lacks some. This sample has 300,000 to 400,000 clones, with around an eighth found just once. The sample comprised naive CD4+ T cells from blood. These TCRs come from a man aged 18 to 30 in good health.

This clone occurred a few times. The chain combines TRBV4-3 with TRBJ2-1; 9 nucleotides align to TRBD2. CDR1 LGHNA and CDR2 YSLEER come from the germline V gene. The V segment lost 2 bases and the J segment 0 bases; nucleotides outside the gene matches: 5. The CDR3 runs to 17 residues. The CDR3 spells CASSQSGREGSYNEQFF. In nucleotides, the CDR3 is TGCGCCAGCAGCCAATCTGGGCGGGAGGGCTCCTACAATGAGCAGTTCTTC.

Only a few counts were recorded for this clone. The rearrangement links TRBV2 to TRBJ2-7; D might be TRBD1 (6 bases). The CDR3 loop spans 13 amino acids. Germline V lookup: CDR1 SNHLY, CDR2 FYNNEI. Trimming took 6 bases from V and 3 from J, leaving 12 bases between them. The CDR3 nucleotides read TGTGCCAGCAGCCTCGGACAGTACTACGAGCAGTACTTC. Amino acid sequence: CASSLGQYYEQYF.

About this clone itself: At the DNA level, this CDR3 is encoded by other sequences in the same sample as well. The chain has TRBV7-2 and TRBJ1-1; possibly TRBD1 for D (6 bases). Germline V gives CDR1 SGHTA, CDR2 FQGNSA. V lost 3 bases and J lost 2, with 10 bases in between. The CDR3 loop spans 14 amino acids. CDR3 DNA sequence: TGTGCCAGCAGCTTGTCAGGGGTCAACACTGAAGCTTTCTTT. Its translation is CASSLSGVNTEAFF.

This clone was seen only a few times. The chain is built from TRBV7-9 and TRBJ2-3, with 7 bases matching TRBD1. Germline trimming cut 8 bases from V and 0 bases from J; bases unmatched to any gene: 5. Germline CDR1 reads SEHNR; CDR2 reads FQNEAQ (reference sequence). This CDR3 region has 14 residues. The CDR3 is CASVLRGSTDTQYF. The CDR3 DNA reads TGTGCCAGCGTTCTCAGGGGGAGCACAGATACGCAGTATTTT.

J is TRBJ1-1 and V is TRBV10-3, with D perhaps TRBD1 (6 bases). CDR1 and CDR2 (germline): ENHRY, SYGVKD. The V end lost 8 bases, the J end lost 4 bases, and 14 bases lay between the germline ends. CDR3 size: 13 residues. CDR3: CAIRQAAGTEAFF. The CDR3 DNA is TGTGCCATCCGACAGGCAGCAGGCACTGAAGCTTTCTTT.

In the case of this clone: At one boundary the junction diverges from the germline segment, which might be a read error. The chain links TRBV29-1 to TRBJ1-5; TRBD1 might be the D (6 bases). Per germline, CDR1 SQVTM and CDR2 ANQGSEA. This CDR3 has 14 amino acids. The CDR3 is CSVKDDRSGQPQHF. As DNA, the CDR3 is TGCAGCGTTAAAGACGACAGGTCTGGACAGCCCCAGCATTTT.

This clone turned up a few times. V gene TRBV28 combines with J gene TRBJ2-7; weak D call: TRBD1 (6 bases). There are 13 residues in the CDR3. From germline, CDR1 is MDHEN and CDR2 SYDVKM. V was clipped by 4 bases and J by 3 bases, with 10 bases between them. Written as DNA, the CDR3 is TGTGCCAGCAGTTGGGGCAGGGGCTACGAGCAGTACTTC. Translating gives CASSWGRGYEQYF. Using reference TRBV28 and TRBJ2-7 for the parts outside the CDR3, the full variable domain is DVKVTQSSRYLVKRTGEKVFLECVQDMDHENMFWYRQDPGLGLRLIYFSYDVKMKEKGDIPEGYSVSREKKERFSLILESASTNQTSMYLCASSWGRGYEQYFGPGTRLTVT.

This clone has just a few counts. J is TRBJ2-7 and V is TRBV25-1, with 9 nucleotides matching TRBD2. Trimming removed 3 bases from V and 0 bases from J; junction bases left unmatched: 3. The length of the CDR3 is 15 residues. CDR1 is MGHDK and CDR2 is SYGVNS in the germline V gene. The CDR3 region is CASSDPAGGSYEQYF. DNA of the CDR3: TGTGCCAGCAGTGATCCAGCGGGGGGCTCCTACGAGCAGTACTTC.

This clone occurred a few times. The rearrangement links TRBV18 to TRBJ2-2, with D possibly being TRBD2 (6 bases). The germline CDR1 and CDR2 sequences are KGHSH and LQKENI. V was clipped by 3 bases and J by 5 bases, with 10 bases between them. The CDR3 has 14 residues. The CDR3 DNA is TGTGCCAGCTCACCCCCGGGAGAAACCGGGGAGCTGTTTTTT. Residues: CASSPPGETGELFF.

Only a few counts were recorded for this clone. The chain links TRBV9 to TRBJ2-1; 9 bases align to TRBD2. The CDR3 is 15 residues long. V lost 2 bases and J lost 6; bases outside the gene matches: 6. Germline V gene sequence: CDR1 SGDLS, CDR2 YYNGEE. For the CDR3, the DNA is TGTGCCAGCAGCGTCGGAGCGGGAGGATTCAATGAGCAGTTCTTC. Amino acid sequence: CASSVGAGGFNEQFF.

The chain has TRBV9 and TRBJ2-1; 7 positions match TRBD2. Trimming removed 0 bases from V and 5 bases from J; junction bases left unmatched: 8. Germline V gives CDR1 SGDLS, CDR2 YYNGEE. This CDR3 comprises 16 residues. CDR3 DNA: TGTGCCAGCAGCGTAGTATCGAGCGGGGCGAACAATGAGCAGTTCTTC. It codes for CASSVVSSGANNEQFF.

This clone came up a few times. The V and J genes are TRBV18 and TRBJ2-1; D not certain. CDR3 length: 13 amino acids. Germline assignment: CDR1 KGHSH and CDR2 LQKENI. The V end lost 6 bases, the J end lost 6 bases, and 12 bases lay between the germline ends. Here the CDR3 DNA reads TGTGCCAGCTCCAGAGACTTACTCAATGAGCAGTTCTTC. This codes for CASSRDLLNEQFF.

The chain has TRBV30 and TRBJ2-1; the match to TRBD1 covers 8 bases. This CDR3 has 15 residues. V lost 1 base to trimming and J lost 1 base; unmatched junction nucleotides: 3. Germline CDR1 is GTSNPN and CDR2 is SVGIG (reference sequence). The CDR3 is CAWSADRGSYNEQFF. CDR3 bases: TGTGCCTGGAGTGCCGACAGGGGTTCCTACAATGAGCAGTTCTTC.

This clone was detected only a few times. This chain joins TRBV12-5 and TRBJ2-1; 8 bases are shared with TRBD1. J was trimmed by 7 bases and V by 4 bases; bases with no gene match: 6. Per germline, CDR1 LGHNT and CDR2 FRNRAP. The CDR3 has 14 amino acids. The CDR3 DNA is TGTGCTAGTGGTTCACAAAACAGGGGGAATGAGCAGTTCTTC. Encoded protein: CASGSQNRGNEQFF.